This note documents a single T cell receptor (beta chain) sequence. The antigen it binds to is not known. One base away there is no much larger clone; base qualities are not given. This specimen comes from a study of blood T cell repertoires in COVID-19 (dated by TCRdb to the early 2020s). Context from the whole study: The collaborator samples originated in the United States, Italy and Spain and spanned the acute and convalescent phases of COVID-19. HLA class I and class II types, where available, came from metadata supplied by the sample provider rather than from assay-based typing. The repertoires were released in a freely available public database intended as a resource for research on the immune response to SARS-CoV-2. The dataset comprised deeply sampled blood TCRbeta repertoires from subjects exposed to, actively infected with, or recovered from COVID-19. Samples were obtained from the ongoing ImmuneRACE study (first 160 participants) and from over a thousand subjects provided by 6 global collaborators. The material from the prospective study consisted of cDNA or gDNA derived from T cells, B-cell-depleted T cells, or PBMCs. Nearly every sample came with metadata listing a de-identified subject ID, COVID-19 status, age in years and sex. Results the study describes overall, beyond this receptor: Clinical and demographic metadata were provided uncurated, with the amount varying by source and participant.

TCRbeta CDR3 regions were amplified from genomic DNA by means of the immunoSEQ Assay, a bias-controlled multiplex PCR. In the source study's methods: Nucleated cell counts per sample were estimated from amplification of reference gene primers within the assay. To quantify the absolute abundance of each unique TCRbeta CDR3 rearrangement, sequence reads were collapsed and filtered. For each sample, productive Simpson clonality was calculated as the square root of Simpson's diversity index across productive rearrangements. In its TCRdb copy, this immuneACCESS table keeps in-frame sequences only and misses some clones. Where compared with another copy, unresolved V genes explain less than half of these, and the others have no known cause. For V, J and clone size, that table is used; D and trimming come from the DNA. In this sample the table shows hundreds of thousands of clones, 70% to 90% of which occur a single time. Approximately 1.4% of the sample is in the top ten clones.

Collaborating institutions collected whole blood in K2EDTA tubes following their own protocols. For TCRbeta analysis, collaborator samples were shipped as frozen whole blood, as isolated PBMCs, or as DNA extracted from either sample type. This clonotype was obtained from a woman under 40 with active or convalescent COVID-19. The material sequenced was peripheral blood.

The nucleotides read TGTGCCAGCAGCCAAGATCTGACAGGGGGGCGACTGAACACTGAAGCTTTCTTT. It specifies CASSQDLTGGRLNTEAFF. The chain is assembled from TRBV3-1 (or the pseudogene TRBV3-2) and TRBJ1-1; TRBD1 aligns with 9 central bases. The cysteine opens and the phenylalanine closes a CDR3 of 18 amino acids. The CDR3 DNA has 54 bases and is translated from base 1. CDR1 and CDR2 are drawn from the germline V gene (reference sequence): LGHDT, YNNKEL. Clipping removes 0 bases from V and 0 bases from J, with 8 as the unmatched junction base count.